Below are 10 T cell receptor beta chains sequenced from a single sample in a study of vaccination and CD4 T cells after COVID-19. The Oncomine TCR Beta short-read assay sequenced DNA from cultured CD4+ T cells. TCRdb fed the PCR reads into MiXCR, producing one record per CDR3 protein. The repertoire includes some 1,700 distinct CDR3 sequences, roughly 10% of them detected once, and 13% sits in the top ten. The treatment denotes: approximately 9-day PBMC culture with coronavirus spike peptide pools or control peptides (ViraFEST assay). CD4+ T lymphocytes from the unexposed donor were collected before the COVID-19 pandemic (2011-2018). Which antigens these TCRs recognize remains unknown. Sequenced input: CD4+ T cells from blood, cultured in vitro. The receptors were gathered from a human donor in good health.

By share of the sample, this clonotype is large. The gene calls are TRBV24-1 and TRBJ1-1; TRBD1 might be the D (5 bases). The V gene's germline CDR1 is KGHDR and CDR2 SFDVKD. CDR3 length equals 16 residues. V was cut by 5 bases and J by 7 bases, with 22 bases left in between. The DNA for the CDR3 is TGTGCCACCAGTGGTCCCGGGACCAGAGGGGCGAATGAAGCTTTCTTT. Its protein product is CATSGPGTRGANEAFF.

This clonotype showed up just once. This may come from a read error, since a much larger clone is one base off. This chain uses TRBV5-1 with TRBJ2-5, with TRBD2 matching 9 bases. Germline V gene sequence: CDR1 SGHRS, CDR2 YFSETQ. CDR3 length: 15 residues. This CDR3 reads CASSPYLAGQGTQYF. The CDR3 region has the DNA TGCGCCAGCAGCCCTTATCTAGCGGGGCAAGGGACCCAGTACTTC.

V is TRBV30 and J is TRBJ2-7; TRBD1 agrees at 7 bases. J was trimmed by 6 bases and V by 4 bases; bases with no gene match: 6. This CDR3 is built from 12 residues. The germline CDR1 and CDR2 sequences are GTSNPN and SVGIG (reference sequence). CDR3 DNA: TGTGCCTGGAACAGGGGATTTTCCGAGCAGTACTTC. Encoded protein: CAWNRGFSEQYF.

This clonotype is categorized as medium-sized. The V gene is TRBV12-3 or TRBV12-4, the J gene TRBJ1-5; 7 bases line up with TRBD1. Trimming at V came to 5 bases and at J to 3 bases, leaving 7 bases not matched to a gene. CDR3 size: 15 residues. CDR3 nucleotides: TGTGCCAGCAGTACCCGGGACAGAGACAATCAGCCCCAGCATTTT. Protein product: CASSTRDRDNQPQHF.

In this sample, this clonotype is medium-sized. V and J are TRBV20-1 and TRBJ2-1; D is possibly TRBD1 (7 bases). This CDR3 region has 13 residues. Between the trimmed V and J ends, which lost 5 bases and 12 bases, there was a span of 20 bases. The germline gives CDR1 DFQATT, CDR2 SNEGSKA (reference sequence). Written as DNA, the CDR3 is TGCAGTGCTCCCGTCCTAGCGCAGGGGGGGCAGTTCTTC. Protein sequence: CSAPVLAQGGQFF.

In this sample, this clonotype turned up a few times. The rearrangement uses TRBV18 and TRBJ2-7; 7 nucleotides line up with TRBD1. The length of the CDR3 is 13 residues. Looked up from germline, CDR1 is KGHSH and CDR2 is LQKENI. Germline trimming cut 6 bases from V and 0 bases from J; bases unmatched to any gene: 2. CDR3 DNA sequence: TGTGCCAGCTCTACAGGGGTCTCCTACGAGCAGTACTTC. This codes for CASSTGVSYEQYF.

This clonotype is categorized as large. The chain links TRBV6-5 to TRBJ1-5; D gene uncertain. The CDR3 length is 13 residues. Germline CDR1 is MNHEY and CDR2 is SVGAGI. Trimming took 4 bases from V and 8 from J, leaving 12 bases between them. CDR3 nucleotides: TGTGCCAGCAGTTCCCTCCGGATGGAGCCCCAGCATTTT. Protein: CASSSLRMEPQHF.

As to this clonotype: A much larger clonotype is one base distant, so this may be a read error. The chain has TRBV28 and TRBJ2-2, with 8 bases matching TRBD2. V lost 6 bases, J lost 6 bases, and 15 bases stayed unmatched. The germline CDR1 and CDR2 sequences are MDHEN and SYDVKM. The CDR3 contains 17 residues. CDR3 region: CASSPLHGRAWAGELFF. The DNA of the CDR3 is TGTGCCAGCAGCCCCCTCCACGGGAGGGCCTGGGCCGGGGAGCTGTTTTTT.

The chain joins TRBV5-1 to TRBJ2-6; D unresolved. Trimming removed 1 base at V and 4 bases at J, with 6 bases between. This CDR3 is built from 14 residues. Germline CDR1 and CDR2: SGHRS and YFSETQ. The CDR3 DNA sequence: TGCGCCAGCAGCTTGTGGTCAGGGGCCAACGTCCTGACTTTC. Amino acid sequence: CASSLWSGANVLTF. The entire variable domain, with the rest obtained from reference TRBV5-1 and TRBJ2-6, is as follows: KAGVTQTPRYLIKTRGQQVTLSCSPISGHRSVSWYQQTPGQGLQFLFEYFSETQRNKGNFPGRFSGRQFSNSRSEMNVSTLELGDSALYLCASSLWSGANVLTFGAGSRLTVL.

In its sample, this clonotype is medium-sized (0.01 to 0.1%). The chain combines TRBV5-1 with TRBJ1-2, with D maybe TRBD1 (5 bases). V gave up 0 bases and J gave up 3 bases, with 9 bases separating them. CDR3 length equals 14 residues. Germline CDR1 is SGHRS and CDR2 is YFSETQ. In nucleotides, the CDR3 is TGCGCCAGCAGCTTGGGTGGGACGGACTATGGCTACACCTTC. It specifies CASSLGGTDYGYTF.